One sample yielded the 9 T cell receptor beta chains listed below, sequenced in a study of response to subunit inactivated influenza vaccine. TCRdb processed the RT-PCR reads anew with MiXCR; each CDR3 protein has one entry. The data hold some 500,000 distinct CDR3 sequences, with 16% observed a single time. The sequenced sample was CD4+ T cells sorted from PBMCs, obtained about 23 months after vaccination. The receptors were gathered from a man between 50 and 70 years old who received an inactivated influenza vaccine.

A few counts support this clonotype. V gene TRBV24-1 combines with J gene TRBJ2-2; 11 bases match TRBD1. Trimming removed 4 bases from V and 10 bases from J; junction bases left unmatched: 10. This CDR3 contains 16 residues. Per germline, CDR1 KGHDR and CDR2 SFDVKD. CDR3 nucleotides: TGTGCCACCAGTGAACCCGGACAGGGGGCTGATGAGGAGCTGTTTTTT. It is translated as CATSEPGQGADEELFF.

This clonotype was counted between two and nine times. This CDR3 reads CASSPGLAVHIQYF. CDR3 sequence (DNA): TGTGCCAGCAGTCCCGGGCTAGCGGTGCACATTCAGTACTTC. The chain couples TRBV28 to TRBJ2-4; 7 positions agree with TRBD2. V was clipped by 5 bases and J by 8 bases; unmatched bases: 9. Per the germline V gene, CDR1 is MDHEN and CDR2 is SYDVKM. The CDR3 length is 14 residues.

The rearrangement joins TRBV4-2 to TRBJ2-1; 10 bases align to TRBD2. The V and J ends lost 1 base and 12 bases, in that order; junction bases with no gene match: 6. This CDR3 is built from 14 residues. Per the germline V gene, CDR1 is LGHNA and CDR2 is YNFKEQ. The CDR3, as DNA: TGTGCCAGCAGCCAAGGGGCGACTAGCGGGTGGCAGTTCTTC. Amino acids: CASSQGATSGWQFF.

This clonotype has just a few counts. The chain links TRBV6-5 to TRBJ2-7; perhaps D is TRBD1 or TRBD2 (6 bases each). The V end was cut by 1 base, the J end by 3 bases, with 10 bases between. The V gene's germline CDR1 is MNHEY and CDR2 SVGAGI. The CDR3 extends over 14 amino acids. The CDR3 is CASSYLAGHYEQYF. The CDR3 DNA is TGTGCCAGCAGTTACTTGGCGGGACACTACGAGCAGTACTTC.

This clonotype has at least ten counts. The chain links TRBV20-1 to TRBJ1-6; D ambiguous. CDR1 DFQATT and CDR2 SNEGSKA come from the germline V gene (reference sequence). With 5 bases removed from V and 1 base from J, the gap between germline ends came to 9 bases. The CDR3 length is 14 residues. CDR3 sequence reads: CSAPPESYNSPLHF. The CDR3 coding sequence is TGCAGTGCTCCCCCGGAGTCCTATAATTCACCCCTCCACTTT.

This clonotype has a handful of counts. The rearrangement uses TRBV10-3 and TRBJ1-2; D may be TRBD1 (6 bases). Per germline, CDR1 ENHRY and CDR2 SYGVKD. The CDR3 contains 12 residues. V lost 6 bases and J 1 base, leaving 6 bases between the germline ends. CDR3: CAIRDSNYGYTF. The CDR3 nucleotides read TGTGCCATCAGGGACAGTAACTATGGCTACACCTTC.

The sample holds a few counts of this clonotype. V gene TRBV7-9 combines with J gene TRBJ2-7, with D maybe TRBD1 (5 bases). Trimming pared 5 bases from V and 5 bases from J, leaving 10 bases between. The CDR3 spans 12 residues. CDR1 and CDR2 from the germline V gene are SEHNR and FQNEAQ (reference sequence). CDR3 sequence (DNA): TGTGCCAGCAGCCCAGGGAACGACGAGCAGTACTTC. It yields the protein CASSPGNDEQYF. Full variable domain (outside the CDR3, taken from reference TRBV7-9 and TRBJ2-7): DTGVSQNPRHKITKRGQNVTFRCDPISEHNRLYWYRQTLGQGPEFLTYFQNEAQLEKSRLLSDRFSAERPKGSFSTLEIQRTEQGDSAMYLCASSPGNDEQYFGPGTRLTVT.

The genes are TRBV5-1 and TRBJ2-5; 7 positions match TRBD1. V was pared by 1 base and J by 2 bases, with 8 bases of the junction left unmatched. In germline, CDR1 is SGHRS, CDR2 YFSETQ. The CDR3 consists of 16 residues. CDR3: CASSLLGQLLQETQYF. The DNA for the CDR3 is TGCGCCAGCAGCTTGCTGGGACAGCTACTTCAAGAGACCCAGTACTTC.

This sequence joins TRBV10-3 and TRBJ2-3; 11 positions agree with TRBD2. Germline CDR1 ENHRY, CDR2 SYGVKD. V lost 6 bases to trimming and J lost 0 bases; unmatched junction nucleotides: 5. This CDR3 region has 16 residues. For the CDR3, the DNA is TGTGCCATCAGACTTAGCGGGGGGGCCAGCACAGATACGCAGTATTTT. Translation gives CAIRLSGGASTDTQYF.